Given below is one T cell receptor beta chain in context. The antigen is unknown. This sample stems from a study of CD8+ T cells in alopecia areata. Notes on the study in general: Scalp sample sequencing also detects resident alphabeta T cells of normal skin.

Following RNA extraction, reverse transcription yielded cDNA that acted as the sequencing template. TCRdb's copy holds only in-frame clones and misses some; the assay was immunoSEQ multiplex PCR. The sample includes 150,000 or so clones, about 89% seen only once; the top ten take roughly 16%. Germline values: CDR1 SGHAT, CDR2 FQNNGV. The CDR3 runs 16 residues. V dropped 7 bases and J dropped 4; count of bases not matched to a gene: 16. The rearrangement links TRBV11-2 to TRBJ2-7; 7 nucleotides agree with TRBD2. The source material was CD8+ T cells sorted from blood, sampled at week 0. This clonotype originated in a human donor with alopecia areata. The CDR3 loop is CASTPHWASGVYEQYF. The CDR3 bases are TGTGCCAGCACCCCCCACTGGGCCAGCGGGGTTTACGAGCAGTACTTC.